The rows below give T cell receptor beta chains drawn from one sample of a study of cytomegalovirus exposure and HLA in healthy donors. The data were produced by immunoSEQ multiplex PCR, yet TCRdb's version contains in-frame clones alone and is incomplete. The sample has under 130,000 clones, 70% to 80% seen once; the top ten hold 3.1%. The sample consisted of PBMCs. The receptor source for this set is a middle-aged woman in good health and CMV-seronegative. The CDR3 runs from the conserved cysteine through the conserved F or W. Each record gives: D gene, clone size, V gene, J gene, CDR3 protein, CDR3 DNA. The D gene is left open where the match is weak. A row's size may be missing; if present it is once, few, many or a size class.

D: TRBD1; size: NA; V: TRBV10-2; J: TRBJ1-1; CDR3: CASSEETGLILAFF; DNA: TGCGCCAGCAGTGAGGAGACAGGGCTCATTCTGGCTTTCTTT
D: TRBD2; size: NA; V: TRBV19; J: TRBJ2-3; CDR3: CASSARAGGGNTDTQYF; DNA: TGTGCCAGTAGTGCCCGTGCCGGCGGGGGAAACACAGATACGCAGTATTTT
D: NA; size: NA; V: TRBV7-8; J: TRBJ2-7; CDR3: CASSLGGGGAGYEQYF; DNA: TGTGCCAGCAGCTTAGGGGGTGGGGGCGCGGGCTACGAGCAGTACTTC
D: NA; size: NA; V: TRBV7-2; J: TRBJ2-2; CDR3: CASSLVGGGELFF; DNA: TGTGCCAGCAGCTTAGTCGGGGGCGGGGAGCTGTTTTTT
D: TRBD1; size: NA; V: TRBV6-6; J: TRBJ2-3; CDR3: CASSPRDRGSDTQYF; DNA: TGTGCCAGCAGTCCCCGGGACAGGGGCTCAGATACGCAGTATTTT
D: NA; size: NA; V: TRBV7-6; J: TRBJ2-7; CDR3: CASSLQSTGSSYEQYF; DNA: TGTGCCAGCAGCTTACAAAGTACGGGGAGCTCCTACGAGCAGTACTTC
D: TRBD2; size: NA; V: TRBV28; J: TRBJ2-7; CDR3: CASSTAASGSFHEQYF; DNA: TGTGCCAGCAGTACCGCCGCTAGCGGGAGTTTTCACGAGCAGTACTTC
D: NA; size: NA; V: TRBV7-2; J: TRBJ2-4; CDR3: CASSLNPGVSSWENIQYF; DNA: TGTGCCAGCAGCTTAAATCCGGGGGTTTCTTCGTGGGAAAACATTCAGTACTTC
D: TRBD2; size: NA; V: TRBV7-2; J: TRBJ2-7; CDR3: CASSQGLAGAEQYF; DNA: TGTGCCAGCAGCCAGGGACTAGCGGGTGCCGAGCAGTACTTC
D: TRBD1; size: NA; V: TRBV6-1; J: TRBJ1-2; CDR3: CASSEAESDRESGYTF; DNA: TGTGCCAGCAGTGAAGCGGAATCGGACAGGGAGAGTGGCTACACCTTC
D: NA; size: NA; V: TRBV23-1; J: TRBJ1-1; CDR3: CASSQPIQTKGTEAFF; DNA: TGCGCCAGCAGTCAACCTATACAGACGAAAGGCACTGAAGCTTTCTTT
D: NA; size: NA; V: TRBV11-2; J: TRBJ2-3; CDR3: CASSAGGWTDTQYF; DNA: TGTGCCAGCAGCGCCGGGGGTTGGACAGATACGCAGTATTTT
D: NA; size: NA; V: TRBV10-1; J: TRBJ2-3; CDR3: CASSEAYTDTQYF; DNA: TGCGCCAGCAGTGAGGCCTACACAGATACGCAGTATTTT
D: NA; size: NA; V: TRBV10-3; J: TRBJ2-2; CDR3: CAISESTRGELFF; DNA: TGTGCCATCAGTGAGTCGACTCGTGGGGAGCTGTTTTTT
D: TRBD1; size: NA; V: TRBV19; J: TRBJ2-1; CDR3: CASSDFRTGTDEQFF; DNA: TGTGCCAGTAGTGATTTCCGGACAGGGACGGATGAGCAGTTCTTC
D: NA; size: NA; V: TRBV4-3; J: TRBJ1-1; CDR3: CASSQGGVRGVFRAFF; DNA: TGCGCCAGCAGCCAGGGGGGGGTCAGGGGTGTATTTAGAGCTTTCTTT
D: NA; size: NA; V: TRBV5-1; J: TRBJ1-1; CDR3: CASSLEYAREGVTAFF; DNA: TGCGCCAGCAGCTTGGAGTATGCCAGGGAGGGTGTGACAGCTTTCTTT
D: TRBD2; size: NA; V: TRBV7-6; J: TRBJ2-1; CDR3: CASSTGLAGMLDNEQFF; DNA: TGTGCCAGCAGCACAGGACTAGCGGGGATGCTGGACAATGAGCAGTTCTTC
D: NA; size: few; V: TRBV9; J: TRBJ2-1; CDR3: CASSVDFPGWFDNEQFF; DNA: TGTGCCAGCAGCGTAGATTTCCCAGGGTGGTTCGACAATGAGCAGTTCTTC
D: TRBD1; size: NA; V: TRBV9; J: TRBJ2-7; CDR3: CASSEVPGQGAYEQYF; DNA: TGTGCCAGCAGCGAAGTCCCTGGACAGGGGGCCTACGAGCAGTACTTC
D: TRBD1; size: NA; V: TRBV2; J: TRBJ2-3; CDR3: CASRDRITTDTQYF; DNA: TGTGCCAGCAGGGACAGGATCACCACAGATACGCAGTATTTT
D: TRBD1; size: NA; V: TRBV7-9; J: TRBJ2-1; CDR3: CASSPGTGNEQFF; DNA: TGTGCCAGCAGCCCCGGGACAGGGAATGAGCAGTTCTTC
D: TRBD2; size: NA; V: TRBV5-1; J: TRBJ2-1; CDR3: CASNSGGLSRYNEQFF; DNA: TGCGCCAGCAATAGCGGGGGCCTTAGCCGCTACAATGAGCAGTTCTTC
D: NA; size: NA; V: TRBV6-6; J: TRBJ1-6; CDR3: CASNPDRSSYNSPLHF; DNA: TGTGCCAGCAACCCGGACAGAAGCTCCTATAATTCACCCCTCCACTTT
D: TRBD1; size: NA; V: TRBV6-1; J: TRBJ2-7; CDR3: CASSWDRVGYEQYF; DNA: TGTGCCAGCAGCTGGGACAGGGTAGGCTACGAGCAGTACTTC
D: NA; size: once; V: TRBV28; J: TRBJ1-2; CDR3: CASSLSGDLTTYLSQRGYTF; DNA: TGTGCCAGCAGTTTATCCGGGGACTTAACTACCTACCTCAGTCAGCGGGGCTACACCTTC
D: NA; size: NA; V: TRBV19; J: TRBJ1-1; CDR3: CASSNTRNTEAFF; DNA: TGTGCCAGTAGTAATACGAGGAACACTGAAGCTTTCTTT
D: NA; size: NA; V: TRBV28; J: TRBJ1-2; CDR3: CASLHGGGWRYGYTF; DNA: TGTGCCAGCCTCCACGGGGGGGGCTGGAGGTATGGCTACACCTTC
D: NA; size: NA; V: TRBV18; J: TRBJ1-1; CDR3: CASSQRGTEAFF; DNA: TGTGCCAGCTCGCAACGGGGCACTGAAGCTTTCTTT
D: TRBD2; size: NA; V: TRBV7-2; J: TRBJ2-2; CDR3: CASSLMAGAAGTGELFF; DNA: TGTGCCAGCAGCTTAATGGCGGGAGCCGCCGGGACCGGGGAGCTGTTTTTT
D: NA; size: few; V: TRBV5-1; J: TRBJ2-1; CDR3: CASSPGDSSYNEQFF; DNA: TGCGCCAGCAGCCCCGGGGACTCTTCCTACAATGAGCAGTTCTTC
D: TRBD1; size: NA; V: TRBV10-3; J: TRBJ1-4; CDR3: CAISDRTGGEKLFF; DNA: TGTGCCATCAGTGACCGGACAGGGGGGGAAAAACTGTTTTTT
D: NA; size: NA; V: TRBV19; J: TRBJ2-7; CDR3: CASNPGSYSYEQYF; DNA: TGTGCCAGTAACCCGGGGAGTTACTCCTACGAGCAGTACTTC
D: TRBD2; size: NA; V: TRBV5-1; J: TRBJ2-3; CDR3: CASSWASGGSDTQYF; DNA: TGCGCCAGCAGCTGGGCTAGCGGAGGGTCGGATACGCAGTATTTT
D: TRBD1; size: NA; V: TRBV12-5; J: TRBJ2-7; CDR3: CASGSWTGDEQYF; DNA: TGTGCTAGTGGTTCCTGGACAGGGGACGAGCAGTACTTC
D: NA; size: NA; V: TRBV18; J: TRBJ2-1; CDR3: CASSPMRDPSYNEQFF; DNA: TGTGCCAGCTCACCGATGAGGGATCCCTCCTACAATGAGCAGTTCTTC
D: TRBD1; size: NA; V: TRBV5-1; J: TRBJ1-1; CDR3: CASSDTGAMNTEAFF; DNA: TGCGCCAGCAGCGACACAGGGGCCATGAACACTGAAGCTTTCTTT
D: NA; size: few; V: TRBV9; J: TRBJ1-5; CDR3: CASSPTGGNQPQHF; DNA: TGTGCCAGCAGCCCAACCGGGGGGAATCAGCCCCAGCATTTT
D: NA; size: few; V: TRBV6-1; J: TRBJ1-5; CDR3: CASSERVRWGDSNQPQHF; DNA: TGTGCCAGCAGTGAAAGGGTGCGCTGGGGGGATAGCAATCAGCCCCAGCATTTT
D: NA; size: NA; V: TRBV7-2; J: TRBJ1-1; CDR3: CASSFQGNTEAFF; DNA: TGTGCCAGCAGCTTTCAGGGGAACACTGAAGCTTTCTTT
D: TRBD2; size: NA; V: TRBV18; J: TRBJ2-7; CDR3: CASSPGRDEGEQYF; DNA: TGTGCCAGCTCACCCGGGAGGGATGAGGGCGAGCAGTACTTC
D: TRBD1; size: NA; V: TRBV18; J: TRBJ2-7; CDR3: CASSPKAGTGAEQYF; DNA: TGTGCCAGCTCACCCAAAGCTGGGACAGGGGCCGAGCAGTACTTC
D: NA; size: NA; V: TRBV7-2; J: TRBJ1-1; CDR3: CASSSVSGAAEAFF; DNA: TGTGCCAGCAGCTCCGTGTCGGGAGCCGCTGAAGCTTTCTTT
D: NA; size: once; V: TRBV18; J: TRBJ2-7; CDR3: CASSQPADTTYEQYF; DNA: TGTGCCAGCTCCCAGCCGGCAGACACAACCTACGAGCAGTACTTC
D: NA; size: NA; V: TRBV19; J: TRBJ1-5; CDR3: CASSNGRPQHF; DNA: TGTGCCAGTAGTAACGGGAGGCCCCAGCATTTT
D: NA; size: NA; V: TRBV4-3; J: TRBJ2-1; CDR3: CASSQDRADLDYRNEQFF; DNA: TGCGCCAGCAGCCAAGATCGCGCGGACTTGGACTACCGGAATGAGCAGTTCTTC
D: NA; size: NA; V: TRBV2; J: TRBJ1-2; CDR3: CAREDQGPQYTF; DNA: TGTGCCAGGGAAGATCAGGGGCCCCAATACACCTTC
D: TRBD2; size: NA; V: TRBV29-1; J: TRBJ2-5; CDR3: CSVGRLAGAQETQYF; DNA: TGCAGCGTGGGGAGACTAGCGGGCGCCCAAGAGACCCAGTACTTC
D: NA; size: NA; V: TRBV6-5; J: TRBJ1-1; CDR3: CASSEPGDTEAFF; DNA: TGTGCCAGCAGTGAGCCAGGGGATACTGAAGCTTTCTTT
D: NA; size: NA; V: TRBV18; J: TRBJ2-1; CDR3: CASSPKEGSRPLVPLSYNEQFF; DNA: TGTGCCAGCTCACCAAAGGAGGGTTCCAGACCCTTAGTTCCTCTGTCCTACAATGAGCAGTTCTTC